Presented here are 4 T cell receptor beta chains from one specimen sequenced in a study of response to subunit inactivated influenza vaccine. TCRdb fed the RT-PCR reads into MiXCR, producing one record per CDR3 protein. The sample shows roughly 460,000 distinct CDR3 sequences, roughly 9.8% of them seen only once. The source was PBMCs from blood, collected around seven weeks after vaccination. The receptors were gathered from a man in his fifties or sixties who received an inactivated influenza vaccine.

The J gene is TRBJ1-6, the V gene TRBV5-1; no firm D call. Trimming pared 0 bases from V and 3 bases from J, leaving 13 bases between. The CDR3 contains 17 residues. Germline V lookup: CDR1 SGHRS, CDR2 YFSETQ. CDR3 in amino acids: CASSLGAGRFYNSPLHF. In DNA, the CDR3 is TGCGCCAGCAGCTTGGGGGCCGGCAGATTCTATAATTCACCCCTCCACTTT.

The rearrangement links TRBV3-1 to TRBJ2-1; D may be TRBD2 (7 bases). Trimming took off 1 base at V and 7 bases at J, with 17 bases between the two ends. The germline V gene encodes CDR1 LGHDT and CDR2 YNNKEL (reference sequence). This CDR3 comprises 16 residues. The CDR3 sequence: CASSQAGLGRGNEQFF. In DNA, the CDR3 is TGTGCCAGCAGCCAAGCAGGACTAGGGAGGGGGAATGAGCAGTTCTTC.

This clonotype has more than one count but fewer than ten. J is TRBJ2-1 and V is TRBV6-1, with a weak D call TRBD2 (6 bases). The CDR3 runs to 14 residues. With 8 bases removed from V and 3 bases from J, the gap between germline ends came to 14 bases. Germline lookup yields CDR1 MNHNS and CDR2 SASEGT. Written as DNA, the CDR3 is TGTGCCAGCTTGCAGGGAGGCGGCTACAATGAGCAGTTCTTC. Translating it yields CASLQGGGYNEQFF.

Only a few counts were recorded for this clonotype. The CDR3 region has the DNA TGTGCCAGCAGTATCCTTTCGGGGTCAGGGACCCAGTACTTC. It yields the protein CASSILSGSGTQYF. The chain has TRBV27 and TRBJ2-5; D is perhaps TRBD2 (5 bases). The CDR3 is made up of 14 amino acids. The germline V and J ends were trimmed by 5 bases and 7 bases, with 17 bases remaining between them. Germline values: CDR1 MNHEY, CDR2 SMNVEV (reference sequence).